This T cell receptor beta chain appears in the sequencing data of a study of siplizumab effects on memory and regulatory T cells. Study results and caveats: It was never confirmed that proliferating Tregs from siplizumab cultures were suppressive. Apparently key alloresponse contributors, naive T cells also seemed more diverse than memory cells. In siplizumab conditions, mappable alloreactive CD4+ clones averaged around 64% Treg-derived, against 26.9% in controls.

Per sample, 95,000 to 100,000 TCR templates underwent assay. The repertoire was sequenced with immunoSEQ multiplex PCR; TCRdb's copy has only in-frame clones and lacks some. The profile shows 85,000 to 130,000 clones, 90% to 95% of them singletons. The V end was cut by 4 bases, the J end by 6 bases, with 7 bases between. In germline, CDR1 is ENHRY, CDR2 SYGVKD. CDR3 size: 12 residues. Worth noting for this clone: Its antigen is as yet unknown.

This sequence originates from a human donor in good health. This rearrangement joins TRBV10-3 to TRBJ2-1; possibly TRBD1 for D (6 bases). Input material: Tregs sorted from blood. The CDR3 loop is CAISVGGNEQFF. CDR3 nucleotides: TGTGCCATCAGTGTAGGGGGCAATGAGCAGTTCTTC.